These 20 T cell receptor beta chains were all obtained from the same sample, sequenced in a study of T cell changes during pregnancy in multiple sclerosis. The table came from immunoSEQ multiplex PCR; TCRdb's copy has only in-frame clones and leaves some out. This table has about 100,000 clones, about 90% appearing once. Sequencing used peripheral blood, obtained after pregnancy. The receptor set was obtained from a female donor with multiple sclerosis, enrolled in a pregnancy study.

V and J are TRBV27 and TRBJ2-3; TRBD2 matches 8 bases. The CDR3 totals 14 residues. Trimming took 6 bases from V and 6 from J; bases not matched to a gene: 8. Germline CDR1 reads MNHEY; CDR2 reads SMNVEV (reference sequence). CDR3 DNA: TGTGCCAGCAGCCCCGGGGGGGGCGGGGATACGCAGTATTTT. Protein product: CASSPGGGGDTQYF.

The rearrangement uses TRBV27 and TRBJ2-1; 7 nucleotides align to TRBD1. V trimming: 5 bases; J trimming: 10 bases; junction bases outside the gene matches: 8. CDR1 MNHEY and CDR2 SMNVEV come from the germline V gene (reference sequence). CDR3 length equals 13 residues. CDR3 loop: CASSPQGQPEQFF. The CDR3 coding sequence is TGTGCCAGCAGTCCGCAGGGACAGCCAGAGCAGTTCTTC.

On this clone itself: One junction end disagrees with the germline gene, perhaps due to a read error. The gene calls are TRBV7-7 and TRBJ1-6, with 9 positions matching TRBD1. The CDR3 covers 13 residues. Germline CDR1 reads SSHAT; CDR2 reads FNYEAQ (reference sequence). The CDR3 loop reads CASSMTGGRDLHF. Here the CDR3 DNA reads TGTGCTAGCAGCATGACAGGGGGAAGGGACCTCCACTTT.

This chain joins TRBV7-3 and TRBJ2-5, with 7 bases fitting TRBD2. In germline, CDR1 is SGHTA, CDR2 FQGTGA. With V trimmed by 6 bases and J by 0 bases, 1 base remained unmatched. The CDR3 contains 13 residues. The CDR3 here is CASSRGDQETQYF. For the CDR3, the DNA is TGTGCCAGCAGTCGGGGGGACCAAGAGACCCAGTACTTC.

This chain links TRBV4-1 with TRBJ2-1; TRBD1 agrees at 7 bases. The V gene end was trimmed by 1 base and the J gene end by 12 bases; junction bases not matched to a gene: 3. This CDR3 has 12 amino acids. Germline CDR1 and CDR2: MGHRA and YSYEKL. CDR3 DNA: TGCGCCAGCAGCCAAGTCCGGGACAGGCAGTTCTTC. Translated: CASSQVRDRQFF.

The gene calls are TRBV7-2 and TRBJ2-7, with TRBD1 identical over 8 bases. Germline CDR1 SGHTA, CDR2 FQGNSA. The CDR3 is 17 residues long. The V and J ends lost 3 bases and 2 bases, in that order; junction bases with no gene match: 12. The CDR3 DNA follows: TGTGCCAGCAGCTTGCCTTTAGGGCAGGGGGCGGCCTACGAGCAGTACTTC. Protein sequence: CASSLPLGQGAAYEQYF.

The chain carries TRBV7-2 and TRBJ1-2, with D perhaps TRBD1 (5 bases). V was cut by 2 bases and J by 9 bases, with 16 bases left in between. Germline V gene data show CDR1 as SGHTA and CDR2 as FQGNSA. This CDR3 spans 14 amino acids. CDR3 region: CASSLSRGEKSYTF. DNA of the CDR3: TGTGCCAGCAGCTTAAGTCGGGGGGAAAAAAGCTACACCTTC. Drawing the rest from reference TRBV7-2 and TRBJ1-2, the complete variable domain is GAGVSQSPSNKVTEKGKDVELRCDPISGHTALYWYRQSLGQGLEFLIYFQGNSAPDKSGLPSDRFSAERTGGSVSTLTIQRTQQEDSAVYLCASSLSRGEKSYTFGSGTRLTVV.

The V call is TRBV5-5, the J call TRBJ2-7; D gene uncertain. There are 13 residues in the CDR3. Trimming removed 1 base at V and 5 bases at J, with 10 bases between. CDR1 is SGHKS and CDR2 is YYEKEE in the germline V gene (reference sequence). CDR3 protein: CASSLSSSNEQYF. CDR3 coding DNA: TGTGCCAGCAGCTTGAGCTCGAGCAACGAGCAGTACTTC.

The chain joins TRBV29-1 to TRBJ1-2; 7 nucleotides agree with TRBD1. The CDR3 is 12 residues long. V lost 6 bases, J lost 4 bases, and 5 bases stayed unmatched. Germline V CDR1 and CDR2: SQVTM, ANQGSEA. The chain's CDR3 is CSVRGLAYGYTF. Written as DNA, the CDR3 is TGCAGCGTAAGGGGGCTGGCCTATGGCTACACCTTC.

This clone turned up a few times. J is TRBJ1-5 and V is TRBV21-1; the D segment call TRBD1 is taken from the table without a DNA check. TRBV21-1 is a recognized pseudogene. The CDR3 covers 17 residues. In nucleotides, the CDR3 is TGTGCCAGCAGCAAACCCCAGGGGCGGATTAGCAATCAGCCCCAGCATTTT. It yields the protein CASSKPQGRISNQPQHF.

This clone was seen a single time. The J gene is TRBJ1-5, the V gene TRBV21-1; the D call TRBD1 from the table was never checked on the DNA. TRBV21-1 is listed as a pseudogene. This CDR3 has 14 residues. The CDR3 DNA follows: TGTGCCAGCAGCAAAGGTTATGGGGGCATGGCCCAGCATTTT. This gives the protein CASSKGYGGMAQHF.

The genes are TRBV7-2 and TRBJ2-7; D remains ambiguous. The CDR3 covers 14 residues. V lost 4 bases and J 0 bases, leaving 10 bases between the germline ends. Looked up from germline, CDR1 is SGHTA and CDR2 is FQGNSA. CDR3 region: CASSSQSGSYEQYF. CDR3 sequence (DNA): TGTGCCAGCAGCTCCCAATCGGGCTCCTACGAGCAGTACTTC.

V is TRBV9 and J is TRBJ2-2; 11 bases align to TRBD2. CDR3 length: 17 residues. Germline lookup yields CDR1 SGDLS and CDR2 YYNGEE. V was pared by 4 bases and J by 3 bases, with 8 bases of the junction left unmatched. The CDR3 DNA reads TGTGCCAGCAGCATTAGACTAGCGGGGTCCTACACCGGGGAGCTGTTTTTT. It translates to CASSIRLAGSYTGELFF.

The chain recombines TRBV28 with TRBJ1-4; tentatively, D is TRBD1 (6 bases). Trimming took 10 bases from V and 7 from J, leaving 16 bases between them. The length of the CDR3 is 13 residues. Per the germline V gene, CDR1 is MDHEN and CDR2 is SYDVKM. The CDR3 sequence is CATLTGNPEKLFF. In DNA, the CDR3 is TGTGCCACCCTAACAGGGAACCCTGAAAAACTGTTTTTT.

This chain connects TRBV28 to TRBJ1-2; D is ambiguous. Deletions cut 6 bases from V and 0 bases from J, with 17 bases between. Per germline, CDR1 MDHEN and CDR2 SYDVKM. The CDR3 sequence is 16 residues long. The CDR3 region has the DNA TGTGCCAGCAGCCCTGGCAGTTGGGCTGCTAACTATGGCTACACCTTC. This encodes CASSPGSWAANYGYTF.

The CDR3 region is CASSLDREGGGKLFF. CDR3 nucleotide sequence: TGTGCCAGCAGCTTGGACAGGGAAGGGGGCGGTAAACTGTTTTTT. The rearrangement uses TRBV6-5 and TRBJ1-4; 8 positions match TRBD1. J lost 11 bases, V lost 6 bases, and 14 bases had no gene match. The length of the CDR3 is 15 residues. The germline V gene has CDR1 MNHEY and CDR2 SVGAGI.

The rearrangement links TRBV2 to TRBJ1-5; D possibly corresponds to TRBD1 (5 bases). CDR1 is SNHLY and CDR2 is FYNNEI in the germline V gene. V shed 6 bases and J shed 6 bases, with 21 bases lying between them. The CDR3 has 16 amino acids. The chain's CDR3 is CASRESQGKGIQPQHF. The CDR3 bases are TGTGCCAGCAGGGAGTCCCAGGGAAAGGGGATTCAGCCCCAGCATTTT.

This rearrangement joins TRBV7-3 to TRBJ2-3; TRBD2 aligns across 16 bases. CDR3 length: 18 residues. The V gene's germline CDR1 is SGHTA and CDR2 FQGTGA. The J segment lost 6 bases and the V segment lost 5 bases, leaving 11 bases of the junction unmatched. The CDR3 loop is CASSAPGLAGGPGDTQYF. The CDR3 DNA reads as TGTGCCAGCAGCGCCCCGGGACTAGCGGGAGGGCCTGGGGATACGCAGTATTTT.

The V and J genes are TRBV9 and TRBJ2-1; 7 bases fit TRBD1. Germline loops: CDR1 SGDLS, CDR2 YYNGEE. The J segment lost 4 bases and the V segment lost 4 bases, leaving 11 bases of the junction unmatched. The CDR3 is 16 residues long. The CDR3 sequence is CASSTGTGVLYNEQFF. CDR3 DNA: TGTGCCAGCAGCACCGGCACAGGGGTTTTGTACAATGAGCAGTTCTTC.

The chain links TRBV9 to TRBJ2-7; D remains ambiguous. Germline loops: CDR1 SGDLS, CDR2 YYNGEE. The CDR3 loop spans 16 amino acids. Deletions cut 0 bases from V and 2 bases from J, with 15 bases between. The CDR3 protein is CASSVEAGIIPYEQYF. CDR3 nucleotide sequence: TGTGCCAGCAGCGTAGAGGCAGGCATAATCCCCTACGAGCAGTACTTC.